This TCR beta chain was recovered during a study of naive and memory T cell subsets (dated by TCRdb to 2016 to 2017). Describing the broader study: The study applied an open-source, UMI-based TCR alpha and beta sequencing pipeline to sorted naive and memory peripheral blood T cell subsets. RNA was DNase-treated and reverse transcribed with TCR constant-region primers, mostly using SuperScript III. IgG serology results and the functional CMV T cell responses were in complete agreement. General conclusions and limits of the study: Gini index rose and Shannon and inverse Simpson diversity fell from naive through CM, EM and EMRA in both CD4 and CD8 cells. Single alpha or beta chain sequences, rather than paired alpha/beta receptors, were used to define clonotypes. After error correction, only a single occurrence was seen for over 90% of naive TCR sequences, so much steeper abundance distributions were produced than in memory subsets. The repertoire findings for the naive and memory subsets could not be validated, as no ground truth was available. RNA-based TCR counts may be influenced by expression changes linked to T cell activation and differentiation. TCR abundance followed a power law whose exponent differed between naive and memory subsets but was consistent across the three individuals.

On this clonotype: Its antigen target is currently unknown. The record has no base qualities; no much larger clone is one base away.

Library generation was performed with UMI-ligation and nested PCR. The beta constant-region primer consisted of an equimolar mixture of two oligonucleotides that together covered TRBC1 and TRBC2. A single-stranded oligonucleotide carrying the SP2 primer and a 12-nucleotide UMI was ligated to the 3' end of the cDNA by T4 RNA ligase 1. The ligated cDNA went through four rounds of PCR with nested alpha and beta constant-region primers together with the SP2 primer. The ligation reaction was incubated at 16°C for about 20-24 hours. PCR2 was typically run as a SYBR Green qPCR and stopped at a predetermined threshold to prevent over-amplification. Every purification after the first one was done using Agencourt AMPure XP magnetic beads. Libraries were quantified by Qubit and checked on a TapeStation, with a main peak expected near 650 bp. Sequencing of the pooled libraries was done on an Illumina MiSeq using v2 2x251 paired-end kits, which typically yielded roughly 0.85-2 million reads per sample. Libraries were pooled at around 4 nM per sample, and roughly 4.5-7.5% PhiX was added to improve cluster recognition. As for how the authors treated the data: Using tag matching that tolerated one base-pair mismatch, Decombinator assigned V and J genes to FASTQ reads that had been processed by Demultiplexor. Collapsinator used UMIs to correct both sequencing errors and frequency errors arising from PCR heterogeneity. CDR3Translator translated TCRs and extracted CDR3s from the conserved cysteine to the FGXG phenylalanine, flagging non-productive sequences. Gini, Shannon entropy and inverse Simpson indices were calculated on repertoires subsampled to equal numbers of UMI-defined TCRs. Within the linear range, a power law was fitted to clonotype abundance distributions using maximum likelihood. For one naive CD8 sample, the pipeline and MIGEC produced similar UMI counts, unique TCR numbers and clonal distributions. The repertoires were searched for 5,500 to 8,000 CMV-associated CDR3 sequences that had been compiled from VDJdb and a published dataset. The raw public data were reprocessed by TCRdb itself: fastp quality trimming at Q25, MiXCR clonotype calling, in-frame beta chains only. CDR3 protein sequences are deduplicated, and each keeps its most common genes and DNA. The authors' filters were not applied to this entry. Here the sample has tens of thousands of distinct CDR3 sequences; 13% occur a single time. The biggest ten clones account for approximately 0.84% of the sample.

The junction carries 11 bases between V and J, which are trimmed by 6 bases and 0 bases respectively. The cysteine opens and the phenylalanine closes a CDR3 of 14 amino acids. Only the CDR3 portion is preserved as DNA: 42 bases, with reading frame beginning at the first base. TCR alpha and beta chain libraries were amplified separately from the second PCR step onward. Donor CMV status was determined by IFNgamma production from CD4+ T cells after overnight stimulation of fresh PBMCs with CMV viral lysate. CD4 T cells were positively selected with Miltenyi beads, followed by positive selection of CD8 T cells from the CD4-negative fraction. After staining for CD3, CD4, CD8, CD45RA, CD27 and a live/dead dye, cells were sorted on a BD Aria II into four subsets based on CD45RA and CD27. A few healthy volunteers provided blood, and each donor's sample was split into CD4 and CD8 T cells and then further divided into four differentiation subsets. Around 110 ml of peripheral blood was taken from each donor, and PBMC were separated by density-gradient centrifugation on Ficoll-Paque PLUS. Sorted cells were lysed in RLT buffer, and RNA was extracted with a Qiagen RNeasy kit and stored at -80°C.

This receptor was identified in a human donor in good health. The rearranged segments are TRBV12-3 or TRBV12-4 and TRBJ1-1, with no D gene named confidently. The sequencing sample was made of central memory CD4+ T cells from blood. The sample's cell subset or site, from its label and the paper: central memory, CD45RA- CD27+. The CDR3 here reads CASSPPVMNTEAFF. The DNA sequence is given as TGTGCCAGCAGCCCCCCGGTCATGAACACTGAAGCTTTCTTT.